This TCR beta chain came from a study of somatic mutations in cytotoxic T cells in rheumatoid arthritis. Method: immunoSEQ multiplex PCR; TCRdb's copy keeps in-frame clones and lacks some. The table shows 4,000 to 5,000 clones, with approximately 80% occurring only once. Per germline, CDR1 SGHAT and CDR2 FQNNGV. The CDR3 length is 11 residues. V shed 1 base and J shed 5 bases, with 2 bases lying between them. The chain joins TRBV11-2 to TRBJ1-1; no reliable D call. Sequenced sample: CD8+ T cells sorted from blood. The sequence came from an adult with rheumatoid arthritis. As DNA, the CDR3 is TGTGCCAGCAGCTTAGGAACTGAAGCTTTCTTT. It is translated as CASSLGTEAFF. Using reference TRBV11-2 and TRBJ1-1 for the parts outside the CDR3, the full variable domain is EAGVAQSPRYKIIEKRQSVAFWCNPISGHATLYWYQQILGQGPKLLIQFQNNGVVDDSQLPKDRFSAERLKGVDSTLKIQPAKLEDSAVYLCASSLGTEAFFGQGTRLTVV.